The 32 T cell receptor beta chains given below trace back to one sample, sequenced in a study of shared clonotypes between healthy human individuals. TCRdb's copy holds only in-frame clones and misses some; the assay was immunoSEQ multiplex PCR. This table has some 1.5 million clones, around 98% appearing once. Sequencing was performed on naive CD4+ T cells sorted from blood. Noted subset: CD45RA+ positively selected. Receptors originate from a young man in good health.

CDR3 loop: CASSQIGGQPNEKLFF. The CDR3 nucleotides read TGCGCCAGCAGCCAGATCGGGGGACAGCCTAATGAAAAACTGTTTTTT. The rearrangement joins TRBV5-1 to TRBJ1-4; 7 nucleotides agree with TRBD1. The CDR3 runs 16 residues. Germline trimming cut 4 bases from V and 3 bases from J; bases unmatched to any gene: 9. The germline V gene has CDR1 SGHRS and CDR2 YFSETQ.

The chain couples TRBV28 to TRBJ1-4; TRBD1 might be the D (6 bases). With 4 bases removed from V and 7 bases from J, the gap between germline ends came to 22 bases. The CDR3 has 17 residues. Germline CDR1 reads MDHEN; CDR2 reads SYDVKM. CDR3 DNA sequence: TGTGCCAGCAGTTCCCCACAGGCAGGGACACCGGTTGAAAAACTGTTTTTT. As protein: CASSSPQAGTPVEKLFF.

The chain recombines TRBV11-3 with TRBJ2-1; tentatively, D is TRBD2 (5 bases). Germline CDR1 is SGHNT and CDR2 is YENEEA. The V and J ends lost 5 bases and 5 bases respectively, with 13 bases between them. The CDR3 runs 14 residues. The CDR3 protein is CASSQALANNEQFF. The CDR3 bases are TGTGCCAGCAGCCAGGCGCTAGCAAACAATGAGCAGTTCTTC.

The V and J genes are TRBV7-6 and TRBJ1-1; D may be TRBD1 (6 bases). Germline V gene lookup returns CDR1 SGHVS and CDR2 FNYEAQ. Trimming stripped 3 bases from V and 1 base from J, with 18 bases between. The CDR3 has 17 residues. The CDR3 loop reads CASSLWGGGGQNTEAFF. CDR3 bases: TGTGCCAGCAGCTTGTGGGGCGGTGGGGGCCAGAACACTGAAGCTTTCTTT.

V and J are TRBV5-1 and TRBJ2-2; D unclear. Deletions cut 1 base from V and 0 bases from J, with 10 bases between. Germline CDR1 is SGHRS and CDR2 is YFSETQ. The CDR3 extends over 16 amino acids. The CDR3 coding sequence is TGCGCCAGCAGCTTGTTCGAGGTTTCGAACACCGGGGAGCTGTTTTTT. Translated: CASSLFEVSNTGELFF.

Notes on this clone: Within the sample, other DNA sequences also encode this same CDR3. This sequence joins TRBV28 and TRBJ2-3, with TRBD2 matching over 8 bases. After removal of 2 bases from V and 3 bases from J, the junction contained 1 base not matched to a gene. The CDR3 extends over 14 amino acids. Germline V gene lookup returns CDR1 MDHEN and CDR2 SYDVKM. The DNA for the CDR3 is TGTGCCAGCAGTTTAGGCGGGAGGACAGATACGCAGTATTTT. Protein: CASSLGGRTDTQYF.

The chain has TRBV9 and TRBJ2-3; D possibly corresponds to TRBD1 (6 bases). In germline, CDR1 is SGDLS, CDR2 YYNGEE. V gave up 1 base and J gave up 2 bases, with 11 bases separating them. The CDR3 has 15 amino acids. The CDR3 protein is CASSVLGTNTDTQYF. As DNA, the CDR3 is TGTGCCAGCAGCGTATTAGGGACAAACACAGATACGCAGTATTTT.

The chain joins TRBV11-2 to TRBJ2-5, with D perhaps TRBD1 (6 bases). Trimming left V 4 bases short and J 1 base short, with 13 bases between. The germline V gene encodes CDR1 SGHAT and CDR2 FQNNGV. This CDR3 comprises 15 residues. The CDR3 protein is CASSSQDRFQETQYF. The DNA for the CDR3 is TGTGCCAGCAGCTCCCAAGACAGGTTCCAAGAGACCCAGTACTTC.

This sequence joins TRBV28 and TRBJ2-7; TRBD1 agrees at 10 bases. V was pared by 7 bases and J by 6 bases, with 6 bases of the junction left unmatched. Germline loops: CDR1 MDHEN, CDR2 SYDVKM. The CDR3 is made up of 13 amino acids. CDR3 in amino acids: CASILTGGSEQYF. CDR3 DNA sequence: TGTGCCAGCATCCTGACAGGGGGCAGCGAGCAGTACTTC.

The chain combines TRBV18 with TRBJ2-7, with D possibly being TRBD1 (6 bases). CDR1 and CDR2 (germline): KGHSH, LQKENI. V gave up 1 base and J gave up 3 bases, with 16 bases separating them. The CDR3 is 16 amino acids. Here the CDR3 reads CASSPLLAGAGYEQYF. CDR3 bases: TGTGCCAGCTCACCACTTCTGGCAGGGGCAGGCTACGAGCAGTACTTC.

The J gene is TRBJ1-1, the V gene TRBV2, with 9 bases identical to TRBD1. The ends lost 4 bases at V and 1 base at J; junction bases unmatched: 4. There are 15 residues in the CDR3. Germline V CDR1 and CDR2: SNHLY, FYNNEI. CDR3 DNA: TGTGCCAGCAGTGGGGACAGGGAAAAGAACACTGAAGCTTTCTTT. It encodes CASSGDREKNTEAFF.

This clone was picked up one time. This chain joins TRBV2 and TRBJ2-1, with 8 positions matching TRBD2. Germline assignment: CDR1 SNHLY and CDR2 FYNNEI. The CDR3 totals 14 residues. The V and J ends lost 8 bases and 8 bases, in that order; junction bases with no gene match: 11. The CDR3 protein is CASQPGLVKHEQFF. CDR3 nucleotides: TGTGCCAGCCAGCCGGGACTAGTGAAGCATGAGCAGTTCTTC. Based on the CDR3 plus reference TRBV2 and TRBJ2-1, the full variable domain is EPEVTQTPSHQVTQMGQEVILRCVPISNHLYFYWYRQILGQKVEFLVSFYNNEISEKSEIFDDQFSVERPDGSNFTLKIRSTKLEDSAMYFCASQPGLVKHEQFFGPGTRLTVL.

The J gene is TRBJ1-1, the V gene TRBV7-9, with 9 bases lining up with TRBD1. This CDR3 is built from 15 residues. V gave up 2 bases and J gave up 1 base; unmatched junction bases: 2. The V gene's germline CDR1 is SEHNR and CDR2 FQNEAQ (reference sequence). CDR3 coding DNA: TGTGCCAGCAGCTTAAAGGGACAGGGGAACACTGAAGCTTTCTTT. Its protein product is CASSLKGQGNTEAFF.

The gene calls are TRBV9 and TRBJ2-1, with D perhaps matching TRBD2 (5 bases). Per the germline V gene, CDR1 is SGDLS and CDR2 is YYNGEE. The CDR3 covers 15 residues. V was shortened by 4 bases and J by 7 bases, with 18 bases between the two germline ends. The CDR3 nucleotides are TGTGCCAGCAGCCCCCGGGGAGAGCTTCGGAATGAGCAGTTCTTC. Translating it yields CASSPRGELRNEQFF.

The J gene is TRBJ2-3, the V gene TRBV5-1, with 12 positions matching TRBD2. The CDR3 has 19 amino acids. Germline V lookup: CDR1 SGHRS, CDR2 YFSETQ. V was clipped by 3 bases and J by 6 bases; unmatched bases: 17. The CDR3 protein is CASSSPGASGRAGADTQYF. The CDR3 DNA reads TGCGCCAGCAGCTCCCCGGGGGCTAGCGGGAGGGCGGGGGCCGATACGCAGTATTTT.

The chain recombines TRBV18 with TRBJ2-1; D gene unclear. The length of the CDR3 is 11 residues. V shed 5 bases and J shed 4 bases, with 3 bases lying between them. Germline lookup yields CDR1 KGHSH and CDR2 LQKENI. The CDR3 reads CASSEYNEQFF. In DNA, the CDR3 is TGTGCCAGCTCAGAATACAATGAGCAGTTCTTC.

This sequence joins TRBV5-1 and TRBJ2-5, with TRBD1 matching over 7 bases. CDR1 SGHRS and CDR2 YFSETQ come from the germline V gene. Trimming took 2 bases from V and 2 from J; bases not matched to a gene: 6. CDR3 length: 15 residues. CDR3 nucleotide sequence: TGCGCCAGCAGCTTTCGAAGGGACAGACAAGAGACCCAGTACTTC. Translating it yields CASSFRRDRQETQYF.

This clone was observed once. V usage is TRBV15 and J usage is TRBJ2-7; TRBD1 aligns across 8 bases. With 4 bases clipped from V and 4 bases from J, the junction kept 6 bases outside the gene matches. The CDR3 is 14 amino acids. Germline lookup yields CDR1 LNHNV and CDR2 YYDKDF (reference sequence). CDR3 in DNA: TGTGCCACCAGCACTCGGGACAGGAATTACGAGCAGTACTTC. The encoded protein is CATSTRDRNYEQYF.

CDR3: CASWGGAGELFF. In DNA, the CDR3 is TGTGCCAGCTGGGGGGGAGCCGGGGAGCTGTTTTTT. The chain recombines TRBV6-5 with TRBJ2-2; TRBD2 matches 7 bases. Per germline, CDR1 MNHEY and CDR2 SVGAGI. The length of the CDR3 is 12 residues. Trimming cost V 8 bases and J 6 bases; bases outside gene matches: 3.

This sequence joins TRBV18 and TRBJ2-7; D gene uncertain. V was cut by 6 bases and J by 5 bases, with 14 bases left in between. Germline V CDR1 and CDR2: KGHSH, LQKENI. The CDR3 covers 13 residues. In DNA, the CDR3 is TGTGCCAGCTCTCAGAGTCTGCCAAACGAGCAGTACTTC. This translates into CASSQSLPNEQYF.

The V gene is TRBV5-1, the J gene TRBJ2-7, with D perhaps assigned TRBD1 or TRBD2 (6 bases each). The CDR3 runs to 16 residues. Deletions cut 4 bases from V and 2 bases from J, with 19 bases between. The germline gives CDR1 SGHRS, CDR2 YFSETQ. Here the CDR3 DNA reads TGCGCCAGCAGCCCCACCGATAAGGGGGGTCCCTACGAGCAGTACTTC. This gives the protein CASSPTDKGGPYEQYF. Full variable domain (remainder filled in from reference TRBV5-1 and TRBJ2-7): KAGVTQTPRYLIKTRGQQVTLSCSPISGHRSVSWYQQTPGQGLQFLFEYFSETQRNKGNFPGRFSGRQFSNSRSEMNVSTLELGDSALYLCASSPTDKGGPYEQYFGPGTRLTVT.

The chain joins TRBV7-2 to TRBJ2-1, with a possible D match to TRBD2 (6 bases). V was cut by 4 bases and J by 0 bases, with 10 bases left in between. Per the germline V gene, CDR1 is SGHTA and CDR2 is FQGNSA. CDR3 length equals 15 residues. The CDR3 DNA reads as TGTGCCAGCAGCTGGGACTTCTCCTCCTACAATGAGCAGTTCTTC. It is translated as CASSWDFSSYNEQFF.

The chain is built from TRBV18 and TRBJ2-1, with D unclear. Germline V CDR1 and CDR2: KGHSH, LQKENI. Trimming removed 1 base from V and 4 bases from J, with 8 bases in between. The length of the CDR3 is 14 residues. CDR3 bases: TGTGCCAGCTCACCACTCGCCCAGTACAATGAGCAGTTCTTC. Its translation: CASSPLAQYNEQFF.

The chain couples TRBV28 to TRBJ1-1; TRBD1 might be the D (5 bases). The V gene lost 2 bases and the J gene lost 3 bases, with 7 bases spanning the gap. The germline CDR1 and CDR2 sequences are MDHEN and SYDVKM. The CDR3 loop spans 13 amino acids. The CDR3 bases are TGTGCCAGCAGTTTAGCGGGGGACACTGAAGCTTTCTTT. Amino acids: CASSLAGDTEAFF.

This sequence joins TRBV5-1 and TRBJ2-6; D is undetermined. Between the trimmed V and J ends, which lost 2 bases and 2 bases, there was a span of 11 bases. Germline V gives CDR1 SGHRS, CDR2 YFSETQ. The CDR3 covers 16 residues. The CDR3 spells CASSLPSLPGANVLTF. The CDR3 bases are TGCGCCAGCAGCTTACCCTCCTTACCTGGGGCCAACGTCCTGACTTTC. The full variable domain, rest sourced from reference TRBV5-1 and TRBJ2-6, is KAGVTQTPRYLIKTRGQQVTLSCSPISGHRSVSWYQQTPGQGLQFLFEYFSETQRNKGNFPGRFSGRQFSNSRSEMNVSTLELGDSALYLCASSLPSLPGANVLTFGAGSRLTVL.

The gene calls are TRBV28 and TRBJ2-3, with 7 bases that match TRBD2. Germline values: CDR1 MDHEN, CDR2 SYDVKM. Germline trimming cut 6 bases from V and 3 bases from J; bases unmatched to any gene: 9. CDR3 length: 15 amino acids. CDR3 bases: TGTGCCAGCAGACCTCAGGGAGGGTGGACAGATACGCAGTATTTT. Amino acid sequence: CASRPQGGWTDTQYF.

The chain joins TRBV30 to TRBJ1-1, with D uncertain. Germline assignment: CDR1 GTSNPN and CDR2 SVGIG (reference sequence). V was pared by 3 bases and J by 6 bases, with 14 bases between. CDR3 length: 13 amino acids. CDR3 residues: CAWRRAATAEAFF. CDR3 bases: TGTGCCTGGAGGAGAGCCGCCACCGCTGAAGCTTTCTTT.

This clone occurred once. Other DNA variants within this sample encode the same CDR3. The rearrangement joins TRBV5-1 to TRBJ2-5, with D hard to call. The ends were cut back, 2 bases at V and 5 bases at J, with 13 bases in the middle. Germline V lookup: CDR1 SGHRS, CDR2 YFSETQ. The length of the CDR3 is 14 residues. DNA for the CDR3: TGCGCCAGCAGCTTAGGACGGGCTGGGGAGACCCAGTACTTC. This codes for CASSLGRAGETQYF.

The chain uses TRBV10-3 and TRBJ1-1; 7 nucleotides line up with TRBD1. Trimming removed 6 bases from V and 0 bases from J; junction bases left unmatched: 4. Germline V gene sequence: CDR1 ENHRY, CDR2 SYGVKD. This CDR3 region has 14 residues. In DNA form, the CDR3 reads TGTGCCATCAGGACAGGGCCCATGAACACTGAAGCTTTCTTT. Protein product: CAIRTGPMNTEAFF.

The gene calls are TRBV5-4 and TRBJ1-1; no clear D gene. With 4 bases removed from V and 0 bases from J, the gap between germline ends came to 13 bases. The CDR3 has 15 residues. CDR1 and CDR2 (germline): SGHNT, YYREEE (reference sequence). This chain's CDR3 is CASSMRREMNTEAFF. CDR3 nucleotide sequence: TGTGCCAGCAGCATGAGAAGGGAGATGAACACTGAAGCTTTCTTT.

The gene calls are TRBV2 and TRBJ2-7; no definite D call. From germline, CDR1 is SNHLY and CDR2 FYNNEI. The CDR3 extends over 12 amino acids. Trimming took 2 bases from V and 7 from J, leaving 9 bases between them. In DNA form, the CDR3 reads TGTGCCAGCAGTGAACAGGTGGGGGAGCAGTACTTC. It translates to CASSEQVGEQYF.

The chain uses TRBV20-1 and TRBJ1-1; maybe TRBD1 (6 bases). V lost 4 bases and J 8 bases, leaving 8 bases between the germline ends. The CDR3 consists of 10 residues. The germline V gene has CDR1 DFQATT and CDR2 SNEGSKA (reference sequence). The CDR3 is CSANRDEAFF. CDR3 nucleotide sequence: TGCAGTGCTAACAGGGACGAAGCTTTCTTT.